The rows below give T cell receptor beta chains drawn from one sample of a study of blood T cells in healthy people across ages. Using its own MiXCR run on the 5' RACE reads, TCRdb lists one record per CDR3 protein. The table has 1.5 million to 2 million distinct CDR3 sequences, approximately 28% seen once; the top ten hold 7% to 9%. Sequencing was done on a sample of blood. These receptor sequences come from a woman aged 30 to 39 in good health. CDR3s include the opening cysteine and the closing phenylalanine or tryptophan. The D gene is left open where the match is weak.

TRBV11-2 TRBD1 CASSLQTGDQPQHF
TRBV20-1 - CSARDPPNTQYF
TRBV24-1 - CATSDPGQETKYF
TRBV12-3/TRBV12-4 TRBD1 CASSFGQALGGYTF
TRBV25-1 TRBD2 CASSDSHLGLAGDGEQFF
TRBV29-1 - CSVERDSSYNEQFF
TRBV12-3/TRBV12-4 - CASTPGTLNGYTF
TRBV5-1 - CASSTGWRSSTDTQYF
TRBV27 - CASHDMGAGNEQFF
TRBV3-1 - CASSQGTAGQPQHF
TRBV7-2 TRBD2 CASSLRPPSGTSRMGAGELFF
TRBV5-1 - CASTYNDRGSDTQYF